A selection of T cell receptor beta chains follows, all from one sample in a study of T-cell reconstitution after alpha-beta-depleted transplantation in children. TCRdb re-called the PCR reads through MiXCR, storing one row per CDR3 protein. This sample has about 290,000 distinct CDR3 sequences, with 9.5% to 13% found just once. The sequencing here drew on PBMCs, taken before TCRalphabeta/CD19-depleted stem cell transplant. The receptors originated from a boy under two years old with acute myeloid leukemia, due to receive a stem cell transplant. The CDR3 runs from the conserved cysteine through the conserved F or W. Each record gives: clone size, J gene, V gene, CDR3 protein. Only some rows state a clone size, as once, few, many or a class for expanded clones.

few | TRBJ2-7 | TRBV20-1 | CSAQGSNSGEQYF
. | TRBJ2-1 | TRBV4-3 | CASSQEEGTRSYNEQFF
many | TRBJ1-5 | TRBV6-2/TRBV6-3 | CASSPWRISNQPQHF
. | TRBJ1-2 | TRBV12-3/TRBV12-4 | CASILGGDRLYGYTF
many | TRBJ1-4 | TRBV5-5 | CASRRGLNEKLFF
. | TRBJ1-1 | TRBV6-1 | CASSDQTGFDTEAFF
many | TRBJ1-6 | TRBV5-1 | CASSSEYNSPLHF
many | TRBJ2-7 | TRBV5-1 | CASSSGFYEQYF
many | TRBJ1-3 | TRBV12-5 | CASGFGPRGGGNTIYF
many | TRBJ2-7 | TRBV5-1 | CASSYTGGTYEQYF
many | TRBJ1-5 | TRBV3-1 | CASSQGDGDQPQHF
many | TRBJ2-1 | TRBV4-2 | CARVRERGNSYNEQFF
many | TRBJ2-3 | TRBV11-3 | CASSLRSGLGSTDTQYF
many | TRBJ2-7 | TRBV7-8 | CASSRLVREQYF
many | TRBJ2-2 | TRBV27 | CASSAQGTGELFF
many | TRBJ2-5 | TRBV12-3/TRBV12-4 | CASSFRGTWETQYF
many | TRBJ1-1 | TRBV20-1 | CSATPGQYGTEAFF
many | TRBJ2-3 | TRBV27 | CASSTGLAGGPGTDTQYF
many | TRBJ2-6 | TRBV3-1 | CASSRPGAGANVLTF
few | TRBJ2-3 | TRBV28 | CASSFEGTSTDTQYF
many | TRBJ2-3 | TRBV20-1 | CSAGGGALTDTQYF
many | TRBJ2-7 | TRBV5-1 | CASRAGTSGYEQYF
few | TRBJ2-1 | TRBV5-1 | CASSPVSSGGYNEQFF
many | TRBJ1-2 | TRBV9 | CASSVSSTTNYGYTF
. | TRBJ1-2 | TRBV20-1 | CSAYIRGGGYGYTF
many | TRBJ2-3 | TRBV7-2 | CASSLTQLAASGDTQYF
many | TRBJ1-2 | TRBV29-1 | CSAKVRWFLGYTF
many | TRBJ1-1 | TRBV20-1 | CSALLNTEAFF
few | TRBJ2-5 | TRBV6-5 | CASSYGQRQETQYF
many | TRBJ2-3 | TRBV11-2 | CASSLEIKGVVARNTDTQYF
. | TRBJ1-1 | TRBV2 | CASSPRYFAIRRNTEAFF
many | TRBJ2-1 | TRBV4-1 | CASSQDQGYNEQFF
many | TRBJ1-1 | TRBV7-9 | CASSLGGVEAFF
. | TRBJ1-5 | TRBV24-1 | CGASDSGQNQPQHF
many | TRBJ2-1 | TRBV27 | CASSFSGSNEQFF
many | TRBJ1-1 | TRBV29-1 | CSVARDRVNTEAFF
few | TRBJ1-5 | TRBV4-3 | CASSQDRTGMSNQPQHF
. | TRBJ2-5 | TRBV12-3/TRBV12-4 | CASSSQGFAQETQYF
many | TRBJ2-7 | TRBV3-1 | CASSQEWTGERYEQYF
many | TRBJ2-5 | TRBV11-2 | CASSSSSQDNWETQYF
few | TRBJ2-1 | TRBV7-2 | CASSPLARSYNEQFF
many | TRBJ2-7 | TRBV11-2 | CASSQAWGSSYEQYF
. | TRBJ1-2 | TRBV5-1 | CASSLRRDRVGYSF
many | TRBJ2-7 | TRBV12-3/TRBV12-4 | CASSPGLLPYEQYF
many | TRBJ2-5 | TRBV18 | CASSPNKETQYF
. | TRBJ2-7 | TRBV18 | CASSPRDCSYEQYF
many | TRBJ1-2 | TRBV7-9 | CASRSPGTGPNYGYTF
many | TRBJ1-5 | TRBV5-1 | CASSLGGQGLQPQHF
many | TRBJ2-7 | TRBV27 | CASSFGDPSYEQYF
many | TRBJ1-1 | TRBV5-1 | CASSLGPRQVNTEAFF
. | TRBJ2-7 | TRBV11-3 | CASSSGGNFYEQYF
. | TRBJ1-2 | TRBV19 | CASRIGTVYGYTF
. | TRBJ2-1 | TRBV2 | CARGGVVTNEQFF
many | TRBJ2-4 | TRBV12-3/TRBV12-4 | CASTSPGRAKNIQYF
many | TRBJ2-7 | TRBV6-1 | CASSPGRNSYEQYF
many | TRBJ2-7 | TRBV14 | CASSQIGYSYEQYF
many | TRBJ2-1 | TRBV4-3 | CASSRLLYNEQFF
few | TRBJ2-3 | TRBV5-4 | CASSFRPVRPDTQYF
. | TRBJ2-7 | TRBV7-2 | CASSLGGAPYEQYF